This is a list of T cell receptor beta chains from one sample in a study of shared clonotypes between healthy human individuals. TCRdb's table, derived via immunoSEQ multiplex PCR, lists solely in-frame clones and lacks some. Of around 510,000 clones listed, around three quarters are singletons. The specimen was PBMCs. All receptors come from a woman between 40 and 55 years old in good health. Some clones in this sample may be carry-over from other donors' samples. CDR3s include the opening cysteine and the closing phenylalanine or tryptophan. The D gene is left open where the match is weak. Clone size, where shown, is once, few, many, or a class for clones that have expanded.

abundance: -; d_gene: -; v_gene: TRBV7-8; j_gene: TRBJ1-1; CDR3aa: CASSFGRDVATEAFF; CDR3nt: TGTGCCAGCAGCTTCGGCAGGGACGTCGCCACTGAAGCTTTCTTT
abundance: -; d_gene: -; v_gene: TRBV7-8; j_gene: TRBJ2-3; CDR3aa: CASSPARSTDTQYF; CDR3nt: TGTGCCAGCAGCCCGGCCAGGAGCACAGATACGCAGTATTTT
abundance: -; d_gene: -; v_gene: TRBV7-9; j_gene: TRBJ2-7; CDR3aa: CASGLGFAYEQYF; CDR3nt: TGTGCCAGCGGACTGGGGTTCGCCTACGAGCAGTACTTC
abundance: -; d_gene: -; v_gene: TRBV18; j_gene: TRBJ1-2; CDR3aa: CASSLSGGDYGYTF; CDR3nt: TGTGCCAGCTCACTATCGGGGGGCGACTATGGCTACACCTTC
abundance: few; d_gene: -; v_gene: TRBV7-8; j_gene: TRBJ2-7; CDR3aa: CASSSDGKSSYEQYF; CDR3nt: TGTGCCAGCAGTTCGGACGGCAAGAGCTCCTACGAGCAGTACTTC
abundance: -; d_gene: -; v_gene: TRBV19; j_gene: TRBJ1-3; CDR3aa: CASRIGNTIYF; CDR3nt: TGTGCCAGTAGGATCGGAAACACCATATATTTT
abundance: few; d_gene: -; v_gene: TRBV5-1; j_gene: TRBJ2-2; CDR3aa: CASSFDIPAGELFF; CDR3nt: TGCGCCAGCAGCTTTGACATTCCGGCCGGGGAGCTGTTTTTT
abundance: -; d_gene: -; v_gene: TRBV30; j_gene: TRBJ1-5; CDR3aa: CAWSGQSSNQPQHF; CDR3nt: TGTGCCTGGTCCGGACAGAGTAGCAATCAGCCCCAGCATTTT
abundance: -; d_gene: TRBD1; v_gene: TRBV5-6; j_gene: TRBJ2-5; CDR3aa: CASSQGQGRGTQYF; CDR3nt: TGTGCCAGCAGCCAAGGACAGGGTAGAGGGACCCAGTACTTC
abundance: -; d_gene: -; v_gene: TRBV18; j_gene: TRBJ1-2; CDR3aa: CASSPAGPGGYGYTF; CDR3nt: TGTGCCAGCTCACCGGCCGGACCCGGTGGCTATGGCTACACCTTC
abundance: once; d_gene: TRBD2; v_gene: TRBV5-6; j_gene: TRBJ2-7; CDR3aa: CASRPGTSGRAYEQYF; CDR3nt: TGTGCCAGCAGGCCCGGGACTAGCGGGAGAGCTTACGAGCAGTACTTC
abundance: -; d_gene: -; v_gene: TRBV30; j_gene: TRBJ1-4; CDR3aa: CAWSPTGSDEKLFF; CDR3nt: TGTGCCTGGAGTCCTACAGGGAGTGATGAAAAACTGTTTTTT
abundance: many; d_gene: TRBD2; v_gene: TRBV18; j_gene: TRBJ2-7; CDR3aa: CASSPLAGSVSSYEQYF; CDR3nt: TGTGCCAGCTCACCACTAGCGGGTAGTGTGAGCTCCTACGAGCAGTACTTC
abundance: -; d_gene: -; v_gene: TRBV10-3; j_gene: TRBJ2-5; CDR3aa: CAISGSVGETQYF; CDR3nt: TGTGCCATCAGTGGATCAGTCGGAGAGACCCAGTACTTC
abundance: -; d_gene: -; v_gene: TRBV30; j_gene: TRBJ2-7; CDR3aa: CAWSVVGVGQYF; CDR3nt: TGTGCCTGGAGTGTAGTCGGGGTGGGCCAGTACTTC
abundance: -; d_gene: -; v_gene: TRBV19; j_gene: TRBJ2-1; CDR3aa: CASSIASLGYNEQFF; CDR3nt: TGTGCCAGTAGTATAGCCTCACTGGGGTACAATGAGCAGTTCTTC
abundance: -; d_gene: -; v_gene: TRBV4-1; j_gene: TRBJ2-7; CDR3aa: CASSQYDSASYEQYF; CDR3nt: TGCGCCAGCAGCCAATACGACAGCGCATCCTACGAGCAGTACTTC
abundance: -; d_gene: -; v_gene: TRBV28; j_gene: TRBJ1-5; CDR3aa: CASSLGGSGNQPQHF; CDR3nt: TGTGCCAGCAGTTTGGGAGGGTCGGGCAATCAGCCCCAGCATTTT
abundance: -; d_gene: -; v_gene: TRBV18; j_gene: TRBJ2-3; CDR3aa: CASSPPIRTTDTQYF; CDR3nt: TGTGCCAGCTCACCACCGATCCGGACCACAGATACGCAGTATTTT
abundance: -; d_gene: -; v_gene: TRBV2; j_gene: TRBJ2-1; CDR3aa: CASRLKWDEQFF; CDR3nt: TGTGCCAGCAGATTAAAATGGGATGAGCAGTTCTTC
abundance: -; d_gene: -; v_gene: TRBV30; j_gene: TRBJ2-3; CDR3aa: CAWSVTLGDTQYF; CDR3nt: TGTGCCTGGAGTGTAACTCTGGGGGATACGCAGTATTTT
abundance: -; d_gene: TRBD1; v_gene: TRBV5-1; j_gene: TRBJ1-2; CDR3aa: CASSLGTGGIFGYTF; CDR3nt: TGCGCCAGCAGCTTGGGGACAGGGGGTATCTTTGGCTACACCTTC
abundance: -; d_gene: TRBD2; v_gene: TRBV10-3; j_gene: TRBJ2-1; CDR3aa: CAISRLASDNEQFF; CDR3nt: TGTGCCATCAGCCGACTAGCTAGCGACAATGAGCAGTTCTTC
abundance: few; d_gene: -; v_gene: TRBV11-2; j_gene: TRBJ2-3; CDR3aa: CASSLSRAVYSNQPQYF; CDR3nt: TGTGCCAGCAGCTTATCCAGGGCGGTCTATAGCAATCAGCCCCAGTATTTT
abundance: -; d_gene: TRBD2; v_gene: TRBV19; j_gene: TRBJ2-1; CDR3aa: CASSKGGPAYNEQFF; CDR3nt: TGTGCCAGTAGTAAGGGAGGGCCGGCTTACAATGAGCAGTTCTTC
abundance: -; d_gene: -; v_gene: TRBV28; j_gene: TRBJ1-5; CDR3aa: CASSPRTDGQPQHF; CDR3nt: TGTGCCAGCAGTCCCAGGACCGACGGTCAGCCCCAGCATTTT
abundance: -; d_gene: -; v_gene: TRBV7-3; j_gene: TRBJ2-3; CDR3aa: CASSLNAITDTQYF; CDR3nt: TGTGCCAGCAGCTTAAATGCTATCACAGATACGCAGTATTTT
abundance: many; d_gene: TRBD2; v_gene: TRBV6-4; j_gene: TRBJ2-1; CDR3aa: CASSGKASGDYNEQFF; CDR3nt: TGTGCCAGCAGTGGCAAGGCTAGCGGGGATTACAATGAGCAGTTCTTC
abundance: -; d_gene: -; v_gene: TRBV28; j_gene: TRBJ2-7; CDR3aa: CASSVLLGEQYF; CDR3nt: TGTGCCAGCAGTGTCCTCCTCGGGGAGCAGTACTTC
abundance: -; d_gene: TRBD1; v_gene: TRBV2; j_gene: TRBJ2-3; CDR3aa: CASSPGQGGSPDTQYF; CDR3nt: TGTGCCAGCAGTCCGGGACAGGGGGGAAGTCCAGATACGCAGTATTTT
abundance: -; d_gene: TRBD1; v_gene: TRBV18; j_gene: TRBJ2-7; CDR3aa: CASSPPFGTGSQEQYF; CDR3nt: TGTGCCAGCTCACCACCTTTTGGGACAGGGTCCCAGGAGCAGTACTTC
abundance: -; d_gene: TRBD2; v_gene: TRBV27; j_gene: TRBJ2-6; CDR3aa: CASSPPSGRPHSGANVLTF; CDR3nt: TGTGCCAGCAGTCCGCCAAGCGGGAGGCCCCACTCTGGGGCCAACGTCCTGACTTTC
abundance: -; d_gene: TRBD1; v_gene: TRBV6-5; j_gene: TRBJ1-2; CDR3aa: CASSTRQGRRGYTF; CDR3nt: TGTGCCAGCAGTACAAGACAGGGTCGACGGGGCTACACCTTC
abundance: -; d_gene: -; v_gene: TRBV30; j_gene: TRBJ1-1; CDR3aa: CAWSVFGRGFAFF; CDR3nt: TGTGCCTGGAGTGTTTTCGGCAGGGGTTTTGCTTTCTTT
abundance: -; d_gene: -; v_gene: TRBV27; j_gene: TRBJ1-1; CDR3aa: CASSLSGSTEAFF; CDR3nt: TGTGCCAGCAGTTTATCCGGGAGCACTGAAGCTTTCTTT
abundance: -; d_gene: -; v_gene: TRBV7-9; j_gene: TRBJ1-1; CDR3aa: CASSRAQTRTEAFF; CDR3nt: TGTGCCAGCAGCCGAGCCCAGACCCGCACTGAAGCTTTCTTT
abundance: -; d_gene: -; v_gene: TRBV11-2; j_gene: TRBJ2-3; CDR3aa: CASSLSGTSTDTQYF; CDR3nt: TGTGCCAGCAGCTTGAGCGGTACTAGCACAGATACGCAGTATTTT
abundance: -; d_gene: -; v_gene: TRBV19; j_gene: TRBJ1-5; CDR3aa: CASRHFGEGQPQHF; CDR3nt: TGTGCCAGTAGACATTTCGGGGAAGGTCAGCCCCAGCATTTT
abundance: -; d_gene: -; v_gene: TRBV5-5; j_gene: TRBJ2-2; CDR3aa: CASSLQGRVNTGELFF; CDR3nt: TGTGCCAGCAGCCTTCAGGGGCGGGTGAACACCGGGGAGCTGTTTTTT
abundance: -; d_gene: -; v_gene: TRBV6-5; j_gene: TRBJ1-5; CDR3aa: CASSSGIHQPQHF; CDR3nt: TGTGCCAGCAGTTCGGGGATTCATCAGCCCCAGCATTTT
abundance: -; d_gene: -; v_gene: TRBV19; j_gene: TRBJ2-1; CDR3aa: CASATTGGYNEQFF; CDR3nt: TGTGCCAGTGCCACGACCGGTGGGTACAATGAGCAGTTCTTC